A selection of T cell receptor beta chains follows, all from one sample in a study of technical replicates of blood from a few donors. Sequencing was performed with immunoSEQ multiplex PCR; in TCRdb, only in-frame clones are kept and a portion is missing. The sample yields just over 75,000 clones, roughly 93% seen once. The sequenced sample consisted of T cells isolated from PBMCs. The receptors shown here come from a human donor in good health. CDR3s include the opening cysteine and the closing phenylalanine or tryptophan.

v_call	j_call	cdr3_aa
TRBV29-1	TRBJ1-5	CSVIFGGRGQPQHF
TRBV20-1	TRBJ2-7	CSVLRHYEQYF
TRBV9	TRBJ2-7	CASSTSSQYEQYF
TRBV7-3	TRBJ2-3	CASSPEGQTLTDTQYF
TRBV6-1	TRBJ1-5	CASSDAPGDQPQHF
TRBV15	TRBJ2-7	CATSRVLGGSNYEQYF
TRBV2	TRBJ2-7	CASIGTSGRYEQYF
TRBV4-1	TRBJ1-2	CASSLRQGDGYTF
TRBV13	TRBJ2-7	CASSSTGDISYEQYF
TRBV28	TRBJ1-1	CASSPRGELNTEAFF
TRBV29-1	TRBJ1-3	CSVLTPTVSGNTIYF
TRBV19	TRBJ1-3	CASSFNRATGNTIYF
TRBV9	TRBJ2-6	CASSATVGANVLTF
TRBV11-2	TRBJ1-1	CASSRGEDTEAFF
TRBV6-5	TRBJ1-2	CASSYSSIYGYTF
TRBV27	TRBJ2-7	CASSLGGQVYEQYF
TRBV28	TRBJ2-3	CASSPIAGVTDTQYF
TRBV4-1	TRBJ2-7	CASSPRQGAHEQYF
TRBV7-5	TRBJ2-7	CVRSSSGTRNSYEQYF
TRBV4-2	TRBJ1-3	CASSLSREISGNTIYF
TRBV4-2	TRBJ2-1	CASSQVGAYNEQFF
TRBV27	TRBJ2-3	CASSPTTDTQYF
TRBV27	TRBJ2-7	CASSLLLGQGIPYEQYF
TRBV4-1	TRBJ1-1	CASSQANTRTGLAEAFF
TRBV30	TRBJ2-1	CAWSRLLSAGNEQFF
TRBV4-2	TRBJ2-2	CASSQELSLAGFVGAGELFF
TRBV6-5	TRBJ1-1	CASTPTGGGRAEAFF
TRBV9	TRBJ1-3	CASSVGSALSGNTIYF
TRBV2	TRBJ2-3	CASVSGNTDTQYF
TRBV7-9	TRBJ1-2	CASSLQGSYGYTF
TRBV7-9	TRBJ2-7	CASEAGSEQYF
TRBV6-5	TRBJ2-1	CAAGSPNYNEQFF
TRBV7-3	TRBJ2-1	CASSQGQGGINEQFF
TRBV30	TRBJ1-2	CAWSVLPQGVDGYTF
TRBV30	TRBJ1-1	CAGTRQAGLANTEAFF
TRBV28	TRBJ2-1	CASSTELAGGHAWFF
TRBV9	TRBJ2-7	CASSRSSGGAFYEQYF
TRBV6-5	TRBJ2-3	CASSQGERQTQYF
TRBV7-2	TRBJ2-1	CASSLELYNEQFF
TRBV7-2	TRBJ2-7	CASSSIYSSYEQYF
TRBV19	TRBJ2-1	CASSPGTSGATYNEQFF
TRBV7-8	TRBJ2-7	CASSPGLSYEQYF
TRBV20-1	TRBJ1-4	CSAKRGEKLFF
TRBV7-9	TRBJ2-1	CASSLPGNEQFF
TRBV7-9	TRBJ2-7	CASSTDTRGYEQYF
TRBV28	TRBJ1-4	CASEQTNEKLFF
TRBV28	TRBJ2-1	CATGDFPSSYNEQFF